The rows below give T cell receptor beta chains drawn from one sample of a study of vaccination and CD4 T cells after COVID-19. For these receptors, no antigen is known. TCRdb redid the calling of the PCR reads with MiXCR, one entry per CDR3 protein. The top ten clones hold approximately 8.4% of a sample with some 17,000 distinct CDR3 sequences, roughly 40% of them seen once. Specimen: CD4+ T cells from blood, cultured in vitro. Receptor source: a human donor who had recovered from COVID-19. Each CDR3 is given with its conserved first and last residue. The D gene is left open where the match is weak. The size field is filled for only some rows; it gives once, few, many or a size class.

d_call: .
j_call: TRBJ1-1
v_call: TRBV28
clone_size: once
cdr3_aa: CASSLVGVTEAFF
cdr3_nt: TGTGCCAGCAGTTTGGTAGGAGTCACTGAAGCTTTCTTT

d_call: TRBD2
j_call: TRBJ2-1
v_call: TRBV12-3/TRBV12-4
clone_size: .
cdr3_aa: CASGLAGVNEQFF
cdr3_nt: TGTGCCAGCGGACTAGCGGGAGTTAATGAGCAGTTCTTC

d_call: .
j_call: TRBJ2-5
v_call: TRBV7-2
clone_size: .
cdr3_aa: CASSPPRGGRETQYF
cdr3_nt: TGTGCCAGCAGCCCCCCCCGGGGAGGACGGGAGACCCAGTACTTC

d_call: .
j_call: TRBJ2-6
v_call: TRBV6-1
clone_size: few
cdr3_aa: CASTSTGANVLTF
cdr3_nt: TGTGCCAGCACTAGCACTGGGGCCAACGTCCTGACTTTC

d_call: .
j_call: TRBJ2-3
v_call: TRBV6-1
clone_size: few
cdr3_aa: CASSVEAPDTQYF
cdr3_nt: TGTGCCAGCAGTGTCGAGGCGCCAGATACGCAGTATTTT

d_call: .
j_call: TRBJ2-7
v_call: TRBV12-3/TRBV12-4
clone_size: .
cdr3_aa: CASSLGLSYEQYF
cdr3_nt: TGTGCCAGCAGTTTAGGACTCTCCTACGAGCAGTACTTC

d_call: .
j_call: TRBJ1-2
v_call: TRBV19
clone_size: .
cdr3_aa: CASKQRVTGGYTF
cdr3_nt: TGTGCCAGTAAGCAAAGAGTGACGGGAGGCTACACCTTC

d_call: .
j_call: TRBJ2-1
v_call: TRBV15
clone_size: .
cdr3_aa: CATSRDFQVYNEQFF
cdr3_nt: TGTGCCACCAGCAGAGACTTTCAGGTCTACAATGAGCAGTTCTTC

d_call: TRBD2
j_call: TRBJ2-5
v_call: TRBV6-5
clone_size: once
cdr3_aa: CASSYSSGLAGGDETQYF
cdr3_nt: TGTGCCAGCAGTTACAGTTCAGGACTAGCGGGAGGGGATGAGACCCAGTACTTC

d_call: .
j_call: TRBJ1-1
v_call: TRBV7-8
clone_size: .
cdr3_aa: CASSLGRNTEAFF
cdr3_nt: TGTGCCAGCAGCTTAGGACGGAACACTGAAGCTTTCTTT

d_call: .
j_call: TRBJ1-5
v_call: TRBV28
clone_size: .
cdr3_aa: CASDGVRQPQHF
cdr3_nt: TGTGCCAGCGACGGGGTAAGGCAGCCCCAGCATTTT

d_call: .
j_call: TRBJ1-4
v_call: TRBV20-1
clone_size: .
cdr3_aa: CSARGWDEKLFF
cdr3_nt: TGCAGTGCTAGAGGCTGGGATGAAAAACTGTTTTTT

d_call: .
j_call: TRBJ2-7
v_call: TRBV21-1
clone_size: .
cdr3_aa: CASSPSDRNSYEQYF
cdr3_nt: TGTGCCAGCAGCCCATCGGACCGTAACTCCTACGAGCAGTACTTC

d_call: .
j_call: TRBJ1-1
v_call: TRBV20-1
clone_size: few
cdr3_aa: CSVRRGGGYTEAFF
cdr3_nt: TGCAGTGTCCGAAGGGGGGGCGGGTACACTGAAGCTTTCTTT

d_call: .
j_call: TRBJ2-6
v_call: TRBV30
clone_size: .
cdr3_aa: CAWSPGSGANVLTF
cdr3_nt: TGTGCCTGGAGCCCGGGTTCTGGGGCCAACGTCCTGACTTTC

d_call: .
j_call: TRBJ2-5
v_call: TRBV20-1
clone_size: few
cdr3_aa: CGANREQETQYF
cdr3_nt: TGCGGTGCTAACAGGGAACAAGAGACCCAGTACTTC

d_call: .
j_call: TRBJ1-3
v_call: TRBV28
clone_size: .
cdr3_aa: CASSLSRDGNTIYF
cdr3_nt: TGTGCCAGCAGTTTAAGCAGGGATGGAAACACCATATATTTT

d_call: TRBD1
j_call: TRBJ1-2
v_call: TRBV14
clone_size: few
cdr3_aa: CASSQRTGSYGYTF
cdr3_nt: TGTGCCAGCAGCCAGAGGACAGGGAGCTATGGCTACACCTTC

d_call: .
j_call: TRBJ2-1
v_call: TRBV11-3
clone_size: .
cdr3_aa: CASSLDPGDEQFF
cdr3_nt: TGTGCCAGCAGCTTAGATCCTGGGGATGAGCAGTTCTTC

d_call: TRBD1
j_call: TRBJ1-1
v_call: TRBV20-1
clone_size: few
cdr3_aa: CSASRPGQGAKTEAFF
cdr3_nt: TGCAGTGCTAGTAGGCCGGGACAGGGGGCTAAGACTGAAGCTTTCTTT

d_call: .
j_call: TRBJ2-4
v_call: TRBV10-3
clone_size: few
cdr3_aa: CAISVNSGTQNIQYF
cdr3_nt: TGTGCCATCAGTGTCAATTCAGGGACCCAAAACATTCAGTACTTC

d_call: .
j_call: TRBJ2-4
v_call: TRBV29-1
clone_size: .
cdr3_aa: CSVVDRNGNIQYF
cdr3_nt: TGCAGCGTTGTGGATCGTAACGGGAACATTCAGTACTTC

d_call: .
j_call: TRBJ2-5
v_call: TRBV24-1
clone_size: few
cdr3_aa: CATSEGHRETQYF
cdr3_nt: TGTGCCACCAGTGAAGGGCATAGAGAGACCCAGTACTTC

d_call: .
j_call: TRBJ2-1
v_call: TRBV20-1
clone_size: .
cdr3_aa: CSVGTFLDGNEQFF
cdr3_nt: TGCAGTGTAGGAACGTTTTTGGACGGAAATGAGCAGTTCTTC

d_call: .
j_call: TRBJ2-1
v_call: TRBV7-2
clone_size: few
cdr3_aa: CASSPQGYNEQFF
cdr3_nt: TGTGCCAGCAGCCCCCAGGGATACAATGAGCAGTTCTTC

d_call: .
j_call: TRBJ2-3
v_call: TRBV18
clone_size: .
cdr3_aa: CASRRNRDADTQYF
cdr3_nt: TGTGCCAGCCGACGGAATAGGGATGCAGATACGCAGTATTTT

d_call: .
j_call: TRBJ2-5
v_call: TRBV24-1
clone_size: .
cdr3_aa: CATSDLQRESETQYF
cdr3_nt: TGTGCCACCAGTGATTTGCAGCGTGAATCGGAGACCCAGTACTTC

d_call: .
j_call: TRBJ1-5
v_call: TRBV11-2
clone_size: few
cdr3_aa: CASSLPLRGNQPQHF
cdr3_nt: TGTGCCAGCAGCTTACCCCTAAGGGGCAATCAGCCCCAGCATTTT

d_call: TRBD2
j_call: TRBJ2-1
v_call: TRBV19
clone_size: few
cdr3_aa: CASSIAGLAKYNEQFF
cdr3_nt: TGTGCCAGTAGTATAGCTGGACTAGCGAAATACAATGAGCAGTTCTTC

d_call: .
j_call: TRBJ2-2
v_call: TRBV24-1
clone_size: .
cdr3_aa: CATSESGLVNTGELFF
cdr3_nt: TGTGCCACCAGTGAGTCGGGCCTAGTGAACACCGGGGAGCTGTTTTTT

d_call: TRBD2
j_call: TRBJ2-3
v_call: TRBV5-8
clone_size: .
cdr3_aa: CASSLGSGVYTDTQYF
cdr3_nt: TGTGCCAGCAGCTTGGGTAGCGGGGTATACACAGATACGCAGTATTTT

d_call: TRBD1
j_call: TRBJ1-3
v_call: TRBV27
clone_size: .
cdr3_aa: CASSKPGQGNTIYF
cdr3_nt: TGTGCCAGCAGTAAACCGGGACAGGGAAACACCATATATTTT

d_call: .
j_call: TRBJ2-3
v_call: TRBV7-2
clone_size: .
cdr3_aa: CASSGSPGTDTQYF
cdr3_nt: TGTGCCAGCAGCGGGAGTCCGGGCACAGATACGCAGTATTTT

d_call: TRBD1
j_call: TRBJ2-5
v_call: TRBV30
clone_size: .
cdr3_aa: CAWSLTLPGTGVETQYF
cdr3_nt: TGTGCCTGGAGTCTAACCCTACCCGGGACAGGGGTAGAGACCCAGTACTTC

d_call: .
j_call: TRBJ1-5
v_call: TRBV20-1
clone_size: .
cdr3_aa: CSARGGTLAQHF
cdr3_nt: TGCAGTGCTAGAGGGGGGACTTTGGCCCAGCATTTT

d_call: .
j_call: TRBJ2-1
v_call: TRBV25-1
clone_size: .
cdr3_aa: CASSDFRGATNNEQFF
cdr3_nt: TGTGCCAGCAGTGATTTCAGGGGGGCTACCAACAATGAGCAGTTCTTC

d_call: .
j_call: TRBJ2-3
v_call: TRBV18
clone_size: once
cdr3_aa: CASSPRASTDTQYF
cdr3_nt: TGTGCCAGCTCACCACGGGCTAGCACAGATACGCAGTATTTT

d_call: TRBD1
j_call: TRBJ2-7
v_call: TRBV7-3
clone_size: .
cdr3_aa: CASSFIFRTGKTYEQYF
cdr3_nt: TGTGCCAGCAGCTTCATATTCCGGACAGGGAAAACCTACGAGCAGTACTTC

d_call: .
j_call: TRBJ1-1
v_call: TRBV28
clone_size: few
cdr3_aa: CASMEGGQNTEAFF
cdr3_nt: TGTGCCAGCATGGAGGGGGGACAGAACACTGAAGCTTTCTTT

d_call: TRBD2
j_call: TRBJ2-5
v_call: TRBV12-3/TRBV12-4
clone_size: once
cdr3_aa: CASSYSGRLQETQYF
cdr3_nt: TGTGCCAGCAGTTACAGCGGGAGGTTACAAGAGACCCAGTACTTC

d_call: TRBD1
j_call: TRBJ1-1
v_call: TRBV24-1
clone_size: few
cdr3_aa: CATQGGSTEAFF
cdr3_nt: TGTGCCACCCAGGGGGGTAGCACTGAAGCTTTCTTT

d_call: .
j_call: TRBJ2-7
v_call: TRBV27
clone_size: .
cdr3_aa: CATGNPRDKAYEQYF
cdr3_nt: TGTGCCACCGGCAATCCCCGGGACAAAGCCTACGAGCAGTACTTC

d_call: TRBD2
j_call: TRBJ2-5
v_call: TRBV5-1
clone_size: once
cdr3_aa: CASSLAVSSGGQETQYF
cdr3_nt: TGCGCCAGCAGCTTGGCCGTGAGCAGCGGGGGCCAAGAGACCCAGTACTTC

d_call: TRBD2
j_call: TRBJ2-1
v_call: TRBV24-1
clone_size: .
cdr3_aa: CATSDPTPRTSGRNSYNEQFF
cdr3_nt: TGTGCCACCAGTGATCCCACCCCTAGGACTAGCGGGAGGAACTCCTACAATGAGCAGTTCTTC

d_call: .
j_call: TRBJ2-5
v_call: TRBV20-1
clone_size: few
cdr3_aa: CSARDGGPEETQYF
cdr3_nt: TGCAGTGCTAGAGATGGAGGGCCTGAAGAGACCCAGTACTTC

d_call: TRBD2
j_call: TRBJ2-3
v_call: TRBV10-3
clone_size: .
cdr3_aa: CAISDVASGSDTQYF
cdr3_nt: TGTGCCATCAGTGATGTCGCTAGCGGGAGTGATACGCAGTATTTT

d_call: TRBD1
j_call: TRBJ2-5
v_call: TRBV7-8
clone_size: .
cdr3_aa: CASSFSRDRNQETQYF
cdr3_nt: TGTGCCAGCAGCTTCAGCAGGGACAGGAATCAAGAGACCCAGTACTTC

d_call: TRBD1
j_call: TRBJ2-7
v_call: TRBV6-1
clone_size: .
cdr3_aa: CASTLEGTDPYEQYF
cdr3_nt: TGTGCCAGCACTCTCGAAGGGACAGACCCCTACGAGCAGTACTTC

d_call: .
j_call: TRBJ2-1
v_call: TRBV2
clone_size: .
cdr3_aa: CASSPLRANEQFF
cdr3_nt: TGTGCCAGCAGCCCCTTGCGGGCTAATGAGCAGTTCTTC

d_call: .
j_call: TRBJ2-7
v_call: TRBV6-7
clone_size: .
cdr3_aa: CASSFISGYPLYEQYF
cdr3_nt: TGTGCCAGCAGTTTTATTTCCGGCTACCCACTCTACGAGCAGTACTTC

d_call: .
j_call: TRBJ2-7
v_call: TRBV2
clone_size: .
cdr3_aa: CASSEEGYEQYF
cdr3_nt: TGTGCCAGCAGTGAGGAGGGTTACGAGCAGTACTTC

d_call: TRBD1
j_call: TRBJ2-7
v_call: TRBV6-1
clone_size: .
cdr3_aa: CASSVLTGGLYEQYF
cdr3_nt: TGTGCCAGCAGTGTTTTGACAGGGGGCCTTTACGAGCAGTACTTC

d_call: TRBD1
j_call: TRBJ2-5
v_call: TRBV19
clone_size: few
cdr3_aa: CASSLDREETQYF
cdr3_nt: TGTGCCAGTAGTCTGGACAGGGAAGAGACCCAGTACTTC